A single sample is the source of the 6 T cell receptor beta chains below, sequenced in a study of shared clonotypes between healthy human individuals. This table comes from immunoSEQ multiplex PCR, and its TCRdb copy is limited to in-frame clones, with some not included. The sample lists under 1,900,000 clones; 98% were seen once. The sample taken for sequencing was naive CD4+ T cells sorted from blood. Subset denoted: CD45RA+ positively selected. These receptors were taken from a man aged 25-45 years in good health.

The V call is TRBV14, the J call TRBJ2-5; unclear D gene. The CDR3 has 17 residues. The V gene's germline CDR1 is SGHDN and CDR2 FVKESK. Trimming pared 1 base from V and 2 bases from J, leaving 17 bases between. The CDR3 here is CASSQVTFRTIQETQYF. The CDR3 region has the DNA TGTGCCAGCAGCCAAGTTACTTTTCGGACCATACAAGAGACCCAGTACTTC.

The chain joins TRBV29-1 to TRBJ1-2, with D unclear. The CDR3 runs 15 residues. The germline gives CDR1 SQVTM, CDR2 ANQGSEA. Trimming left V 7 bases short and J 0 bases short, with 18 bases between. The CDR3 loop is CSAHLNLETNYGYTF. CDR3 in DNA: TGCAGCGCACACCTAAATCTCGAAACTAACTATGGCTACACCTTC. Drawing the rest from reference TRBV29-1 and TRBJ1-2, the complete variable domain is SAVISQKPSRDICQRGTSLTIQCQVDSQVTMMFWYRQQPGQSLTLIATANQGSEATYESGFVIDKFPISRPNLTFSTLTVSNMSPEDSSIYLCSAHLNLETNYGYTFGSGTRLTVV.

About this clone itself: Other nucleotide sequences in the sample specify the same CDR3. V gene TRBV20-1 combines with J gene TRBJ1-2; D gene unclear. Trimming took off 5 bases at V and 0 bases at J, with 1 base between the two ends. Per the germline V gene, CDR1 is DFQATT and CDR2 is SNEGSKA (reference sequence). The CDR3 contains 10 residues. The CDR3 reads CSAPNYGYTF. The DNA of the CDR3 is TGCAGTGCTCCTAACTATGGCTACACCTTC.

This chain joins TRBV5-1 and TRBJ2-7, with D possibly called TRBD1 or TRBD2 (6 bases each). This CDR3 has 14 amino acids. V lost 0 bases and J 7 bases, leaving 14 bases between the germline ends. CDR1 is SGHRS, CDR2 YFSETQ, per germline. The CDR3 reads CASSLDPGAGEQYF. CDR3 DNA: TGCGCCAGCAGCTTGGACCCGGGGGCCGGGGAGCAGTACTTC.

The V gene is TRBV5-1, the J gene TRBJ1-1; D perhaps matches TRBD1 (5 bases). With 4 bases removed from V and 1 base from J, the gap between germline ends came to 17 bases. CDR1 is SGHRS and CDR2 is YFSETQ in the germline V gene. The CDR3 consists of 16 residues. CDR3 in amino acids: CASSPGEVFANTEAFF. The CDR3 DNA is TGCGCCAGCAGCCCGGGGGAGGTTTTCGCGAACACTGAAGCTTTCTTT. Based on the CDR3 plus reference TRBV5-1 and TRBJ1-1, the full variable domain is KAGVTQTPRYLIKTRGQQVTLSCSPISGHRSVSWYQQTPGQGLQFLFEYFSETQRNKGNFPGRFSGRQFSNSRSEMNVSTLELGDSALYLCASSPGEVFANTEAFFGQGTRLTVV.

This chain links TRBV5-4 with TRBJ2-7; 8 positions match TRBD2. This CDR3 contains 18 residues. CDR1 SGHNT and CDR2 YYREEE come from the germline V gene (reference sequence). J was trimmed by 2 bases and V by 4 bases; bases with no gene match: 17. The CDR3 nucleotides read TGTGCCAGCAGCACCGTATCCGGGACTAGGGGGAAGACCTACGAGCAGTACTTC. Protein: CASSTVSGTRGKTYEQYF. Filled out from reference TRBV5-4 and TRBJ2-7, the complete variable domain reads ETGVTQSPTHLIKTRGQQVTLRCSSQSGHNTVSWYQQALGQGPQFIFQYYREEENGRGNFPPRFSGLQFPNYSSELNVNALELDDSALYLCASSTVSGTRGKTYEQYFGPGTRLTVT.